This T cell receptor beta chain was obtained from a study of control samples from healthy donors and cancer patients. V was trimmed by 7 bases and J by 4 bases, leaving 7 bases between them. In germline, CDR1 is LNHDA, CDR2 SQIVND (reference sequence). CDR3 length: 11 amino acids. This clone has only a few counts. The assay was immunoSEQ multiplex PCR, and TCRdb's table has in-frame clones only and misses some. The profile shows roughly 80,000 clones, nearly 90% of them singletons. This chain connects TRBV19 to TRBJ1-2, with no clear D. Source material: blood. This TCR came from a woman in her forties or fifties in good health. This chain's CDR3 is CASTEGYGYTF. The CDR3 DNA reads TGTGCCAGTACGGAGGGCTATGGCTACACCTTC.